This record covers a single T cell receptor (beta chain). The sample belongs to a study of blood T cell repertoires in COVID-19. Study-level background: In each case, the material was cDNA or gDNA derived from T cells, B-cell-depleted T cells, or PBMCs.

In the study's own analysis: Counts of nucleated cells, estimated from reference gene primer amplification, were obtained. Here immunoSEQ multiplex PCR was the method, and the copy in TCRdb shows in-frame clones only, minus some. V and J calls and clone size follow that table, whereas D and trimming were derived from the DNA. The table has tens of thousands of clones, 80% to 90% seen once; the top ten hold approximately 6.8%. V dropped 3 bases and J dropped 0; count of bases not matched to a gene: 11. This CDR3 comprises 18 residues. The V gene's germline CDR1 is SGHTA and CDR2 FQGNSA. This clonotype was obtained from a man aged 60 to 69 with acute or convalescent COVID-19. Material for sequencing was peripheral blood. The chain employs TRBV7-2 and TRBJ1-5, with 7 bases lining up with TRBD1. CDR3 amino acids: CASSFGLGQSYSNQPQHF. The CDR3 coding sequence is TGTGCCAGCAGCTTTGGTTTGGGACAGTCCTATAGCAATCAGCCCCAGCATTTT.